One T cell receptor beta chain is described in this entry. Sample-barcoded 5' priming and a J-beta primer mix drove a second PCR of roughly 6 to 12 cycles. TCRdb called the 5' RACE reads again in MiXCR, with one record for every CDR3 protein. The sample has 1.5 million or so distinct CDR3 sequences, roughly 40% seen once. These data originate in a study of blood T cells in healthy people across ages. CDR1 is KGHSH and CDR2 is LQKENI in the germline V gene. The ends lost 6 bases at V and 7 bases at J; junction bases unmatched: 10. The CDR3 is 14 residues long. The J gene is TRBJ1-2, the V gene TRBV18, with 8 bases lining up with TRBD1. The receptor's source is a woman aged 18 to 35 in good health. The sample consisted of blood. The CDR3 DNA follows: TGTGCCAGCTCTAGGGGACAGGAGAAGGGTGGCTACACCTTC. Its translation: CASSRGQEKGGYTF.